The entry below describes one TCR beta chain. The data originate from a study of blood T cell repertoires in COVID-19. About the research overall: The United States, Italy and Spain provided the acute and convalescent COVID-19 samples. T cells, B-cell-depleted T cells, or PBMCs supplied cDNA or gDNA.

CDR3 length: 14 amino acids. The germline CDR1 and CDR2 sequences are WNHNN and SYGVQD (reference sequence). The J segment lost 2 bases and the V segment lost 4 bases, leaving 4 bases of the junction unmatched. Authors' methods: Estimates of nucleated cell counts were drawn from the amplification of reference gene primers. TCRdb's copy holds only in-frame clones and misses some; the assay was immunoSEQ multiplex PCR. For V, J and clone size, that table is used; D and trimming come from the DNA. The sample consists of 75,000 or so clones, 84% of them appearing once. This TCR was sampled from a man aged 50 to 59 with acute or convalescent COVID-19. The J gene is TRBJ2-5, the V gene TRBV10-1, with 7 positions matching TRBD1. Sequencing input: peripheral blood. Here the CDR3 DNA reads TGCGCCAGCAGTGCAGGGACAGCACAAGAGACCCAGTACTTC. The encoded protein is CASSAGTAQETQYF.